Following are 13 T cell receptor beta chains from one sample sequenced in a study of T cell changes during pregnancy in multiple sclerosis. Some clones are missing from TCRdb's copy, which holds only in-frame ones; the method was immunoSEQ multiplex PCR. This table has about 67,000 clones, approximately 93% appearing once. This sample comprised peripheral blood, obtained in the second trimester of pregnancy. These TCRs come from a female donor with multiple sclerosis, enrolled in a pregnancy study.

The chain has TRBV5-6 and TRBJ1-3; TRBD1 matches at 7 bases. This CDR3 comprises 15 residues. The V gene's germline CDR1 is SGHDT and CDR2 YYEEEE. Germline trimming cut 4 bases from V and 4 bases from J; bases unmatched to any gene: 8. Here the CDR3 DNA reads TGTGCCAGCAGCGTACAGGGGCCGCGGGGAAACACCATATATTTT. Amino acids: CASSVQGPRGNTIYF.

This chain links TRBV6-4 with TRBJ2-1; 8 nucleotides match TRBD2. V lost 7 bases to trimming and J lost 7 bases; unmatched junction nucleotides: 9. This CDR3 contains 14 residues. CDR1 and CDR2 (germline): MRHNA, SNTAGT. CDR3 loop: CASTPGGDSNEQFF. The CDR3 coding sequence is TGTGCCAGCACCCCCGGGGGGGACTCTAATGAGCAGTTCTTC.

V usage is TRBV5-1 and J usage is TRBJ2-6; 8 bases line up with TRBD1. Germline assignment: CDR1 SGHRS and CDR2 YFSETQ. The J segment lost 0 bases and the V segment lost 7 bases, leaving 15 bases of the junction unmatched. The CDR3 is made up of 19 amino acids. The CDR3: CASRKDRDFGFSGANVLTF. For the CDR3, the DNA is TGCGCCAGCCGGAAGGACAGGGATTTCGGTTTCTCTGGGGCCAACGTCCTGACTTTC. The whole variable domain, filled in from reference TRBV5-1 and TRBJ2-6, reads KAGVTQTPRYLIKTRGQQVTLSCSPISGHRSVSWYQQTPGQGLQFLFEYFSETQRNKGNFPGRFSGRQFSNSRSEMNVSTLELGDSALYLCASRKDRDFGFSGANVLTFGAGSRLTVL.

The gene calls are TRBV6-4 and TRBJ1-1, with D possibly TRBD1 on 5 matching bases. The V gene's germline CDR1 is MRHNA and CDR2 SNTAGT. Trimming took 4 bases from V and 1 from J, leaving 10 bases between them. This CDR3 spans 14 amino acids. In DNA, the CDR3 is TGTGCCAGCAGTGGTCATACAGGGAACACTGAAGCTTTCTTT. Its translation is CASSGHTGNTEAFF.

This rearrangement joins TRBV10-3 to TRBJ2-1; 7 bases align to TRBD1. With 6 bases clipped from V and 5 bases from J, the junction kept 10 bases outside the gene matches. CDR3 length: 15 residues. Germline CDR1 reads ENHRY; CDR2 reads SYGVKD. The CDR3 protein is CAIRSDREGDNEQFF. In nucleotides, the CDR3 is TGTGCCATCAGGAGCGACAGGGAAGGGGACAATGAGCAGTTCTTC.

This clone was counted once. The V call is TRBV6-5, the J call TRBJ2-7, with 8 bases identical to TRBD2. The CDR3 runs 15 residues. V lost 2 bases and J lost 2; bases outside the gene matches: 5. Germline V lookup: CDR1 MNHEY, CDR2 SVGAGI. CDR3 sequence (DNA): TGTGCCAGCAGTTACAGTGCACTAGCGGCCTACGAGCAGTACTTC. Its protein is CASSYSALAAYEQYF.

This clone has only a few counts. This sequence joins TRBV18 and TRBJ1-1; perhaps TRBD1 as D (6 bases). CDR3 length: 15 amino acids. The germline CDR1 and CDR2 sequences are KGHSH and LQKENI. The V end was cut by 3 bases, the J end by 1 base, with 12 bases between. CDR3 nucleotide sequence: TGTGCCAGCTCACCTTCTGAACAGGGGAACACTGAAGCTTTCTTT. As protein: CASSPSEQGNTEAFF. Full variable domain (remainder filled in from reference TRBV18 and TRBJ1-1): NAGVMQNPRHLVRRRGQEARLRCSPMKGHSHVYWYRQLPEEGLKFMVYLQKENIIDESGMPKERFSAEFPKEGPSILRIQQVVRGDSAAYFCASSPSEQGNTEAFFGQGTRLTVV.

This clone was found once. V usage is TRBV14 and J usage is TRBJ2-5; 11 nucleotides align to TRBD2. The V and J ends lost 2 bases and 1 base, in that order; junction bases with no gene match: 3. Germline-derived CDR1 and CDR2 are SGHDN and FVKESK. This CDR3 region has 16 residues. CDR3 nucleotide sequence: TGTGCCAGCAGCCAAACTAGCGGGGGCCTCCAAGAGACCCAGTACTTC. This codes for CASSQTSGGLQETQYF.

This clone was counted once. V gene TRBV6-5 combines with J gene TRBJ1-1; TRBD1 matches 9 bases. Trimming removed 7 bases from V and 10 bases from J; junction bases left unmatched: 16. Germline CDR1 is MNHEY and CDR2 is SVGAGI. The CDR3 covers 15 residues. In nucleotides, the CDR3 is TGTGCCAGCACCAAAGTCGGGACAGGGCGAAGTAGAGCTTTCTTT. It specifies CASTKVGTGRSRAFF.

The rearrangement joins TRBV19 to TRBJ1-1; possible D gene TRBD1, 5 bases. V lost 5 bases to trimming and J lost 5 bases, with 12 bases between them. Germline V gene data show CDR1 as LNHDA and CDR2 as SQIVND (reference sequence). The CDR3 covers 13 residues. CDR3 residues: CASSGAPWTEAFF. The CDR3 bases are TGTGCCAGTAGTGGGGCGCCTTGGACTGAAGCTTTCTTT.

The CDR3 coding sequence is TGTGTCAGAAGCGCGGGACAGGATGGAAGAGATAACTATGGCTACACCTTC. It yields the protein CVRSAGQDGRDNYGYTF. The gene calls are TRBV7-5 and TRBJ1-2; TRBD1 is the table's D call and was not checked against the DNA. TRBV7-5 constitutes a pseudogene. The CDR3 length is 17 residues.

For the CDR3, the DNA is TGTGCCAGCAGCTGGGACAGGGGCTATGGCTACACCTTC. Amino acid sequence: CASSWDRGYGYTF. The chain combines TRBV7-2 with TRBJ1-2; 10 nucleotides match TRBD1. The CDR3 length is 13 residues. Trimming at V came to 4 bases and at J to 4 bases, leaving 0 bases not matched to a gene. The germline gives CDR1 SGHTA, CDR2 FQGNSA.

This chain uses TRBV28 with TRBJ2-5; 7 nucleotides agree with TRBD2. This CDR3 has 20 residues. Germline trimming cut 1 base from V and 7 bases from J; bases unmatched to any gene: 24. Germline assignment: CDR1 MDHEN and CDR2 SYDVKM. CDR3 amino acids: CASSLFSSIKSRGLSGTQYF. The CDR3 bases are TGTGCCAGCAGTTTATTTTCCTCCATAAAGTCGCGGGGACTATCGGGGACCCAGTACTTC.